These T cell receptor beta chains were read from a single sample in a study of cytomegalovirus exposure and HLA in healthy donors. TCRdb's copy holds only in-frame clones and misses some; the assay was immunoSEQ multiplex PCR. The sample yields tens of thousands of clones, around 83% seen once. What was sequenced was PBMCs. These receptors all come from a human donor in good health. CDR3s include the opening cysteine and the closing phenylalanine or tryptophan. The D gene is left open where the match is weak. Rows give clone size only sometimes, using once, few, many, or a class for an expanded clone.

CDR3: CASSPFSSGLNEQFF; DNA: TGTGCCAGCAGTCCCTTCTCTAGCGGCCTTAATGAGCAGTTCTTC; D: TRBD2; size: .; J: TRBJ2-1; V: TRBV27
CDR3: CASSPTGEEGYGYTF; DNA: TGTGCCAGCAGCCCGACAGGGGAGGAAGGCTATGGCTACACCTTC; D: TRBD1; size: .; J: TRBJ1-2; V: TRBV7-9
CDR3: CASSFGQSTEAFF; DNA: TGTGCCAGCAGCTTCGGACAGTCCACTGAAGCTTTCTTT; D: .; size: few; J: TRBJ1-1; V: TRBV7-2
CDR3: CASSLLAGGGTGELFF; DNA: TGTGCCAGCAGCCTCCTAGCGGGAGGAGGAACCGGGGAGCTGTTTTTT; D: TRBD2; size: .; J: TRBJ2-2; V: TRBV11-1
CDR3: CASLKDRGTRNYGYTF; DNA: TGTGCCAGCTTGAAGGACAGGGGAACGAGGAACTATGGCTACACCTTC; D: TRBD1; size: .; J: TRBJ1-2; V: TRBV2
CDR3: CASSADSNQPQHF; DNA: TGTGCCAGCAGTGCCGACAGTAATCAGCCCCAGCATTTT; D: .; size: .; J: TRBJ1-5; V: TRBV2
CDR3: CASSIGWATYGYTF; DNA: TGTGCCAGTAGTATAGGGTGGGCAACCTATGGCTACACCTTC; D: .; size: once; J: TRBJ1-2; V: TRBV19
CDR3: CASSVGQGQEKLFF; DNA: TGTGCCAGCAGCGTAGGACAGGGGCAGGAAAAACTGTTTTTT; D: TRBD1; size: .; J: TRBJ1-4; V: TRBV9
CDR3: CASSYTGQQPQHF; DNA: TGTGCCAGCAGTTACACCGGACAGCAGCCCCAGCATTTT; D: .; size: .; J: TRBJ1-5; V: TRBV6-5
CDR3: CAWSNPGQADFEKLFF; DNA: TGTGCCTGGAGTAACCCCGGACAGGCTGACTTTGAAAAACTGTTTTTT; D: TRBD1; size: .; J: TRBJ1-4; V: TRBV30
CDR3: CAISEEGAFTSRAFF; DNA: TGTGCCATCAGTGAGGAGGGGGCTTTTACTTCGCGCGCTTTCTTT; D: TRBD1; size: .; J: TRBJ1-1; V: TRBV10-3
CDR3: CASTQTRETNEKLFF; DNA: TGCGCCAGCACGCAAACTCGGGAAACTAATGAAAAACTGTTTTTT; D: .; size: once; J: TRBJ1-4; V: TRBV4-3
CDR3: CSSTPLSYEQYF; DNA: TGTTCCAGCACCCCACTTTCCTACGAGCAGTACTTC; D: .; size: .; J: TRBJ2-7; V: TRBV7-9
CDR3: CASSIGTSAPGTQYF; DNA: TGTGCCAGTAGCATCGGGACTAGCGCCCCGGGGACCCAGTACTTC; D: TRBD2; size: .; J: TRBJ2-5; V: TRBV19
CDR3: CASSFWSGKTSTDTQYF; DNA: TGTGCCAGCAGCTTCTGGAGCGGCAAGACGAGCACAGATACGCAGTATTTT; D: .; size: .; J: TRBJ2-3; V: TRBV7-2
CDR3: CASSQTTAYNEQFF; DNA: TGCGCCAGCAGCCAAACGACTGCATACAATGAGCAGTTCTTC; D: .; size: .; J: TRBJ2-1; V: TRBV4-3
CDR3: CASSLTLTGTQYF; DNA: TGTGCCAGCAGCTTAACCCTTACGGGGACCCAGTACTTC; D: .; size: once; J: TRBJ2-5; V: TRBV7-3
CDR3: CASSSQTSGPQFF; DNA: TGTGCCAGTAGTTCCCAGACTAGCGGGCCTCAGTTCTTC; D: TRBD2; size: .; J: TRBJ2-1; V: TRBV19
CDR3: CASSFLGDTDTQYF; DNA: TGTGCCAGCAGCTTTCTAGGGGATACAGATACGCAGTATTTT; D: .; size: .; J: TRBJ2-3; V: TRBV7-2
CDR3: CASSPPTGVRVFNEQFF; DNA: TGTGCCAGTAGCCCCCCGACAGGGGTGCGGGTGTTCAATGAGCAGTTCTTC; D: TRBD1; size: .; J: TRBJ2-1; V: TRBV19
CDR3: CASSTRQGGQPQHF; DNA: TGTGCCAGTAGTACGCGACAGGGAGGTCAGCCCCAGCATTTT; D: TRBD1; size: .; J: TRBJ1-5; V: TRBV19
CDR3: CASSPRAHGLSQHF; DNA: TGTGCCAGTAGCCCCAGGGCCCATGGGCTGTCCCAGCATTTT; D: .; size: .; J: TRBJ1-5; V: TRBV19
CDR3: CATSRALRTGSYEQYF; DNA: TGTGCCACCAGCAGAGCGCTAAGGACAGGGTCCTACGAGCAGTACTTC; D: TRBD1; size: .; J: TRBJ2-7; V: TRBV15
CDR3: CASAKVGLAGGPRDEQFF; DNA: TGTGCCAGCGCAAAGGTGGGACTAGCGGGAGGGCCTAGAGATGAGCAGTTCTTC; D: TRBD2; size: .; J: TRBJ2-1; V: TRBV11-2
CDR3: CASSLGQYYFF; DNA: TGTGCCAGCAGCTTAGGACAATATTATTTCTTT; D: .; size: .; J: TRBJ1-1; V: TRBV7-9
CDR3: CASTRDRINEKLFF; DNA: TGTGCCTCGACCCGGGACAGAATTAATGAAAAACTGTTTTTT; D: TRBD1; size: .; J: TRBJ1-4; V: TRBV30
CDR3: CASSFLAGEHTDTQYF; DNA: TGTGCCAGCAGCTTTTTAGCGGGAGAGCACACAGATACGCAGTATTTT; D: TRBD2; size: once; J: TRBJ2-3; V: TRBV9
CDR3: CAWTLAGAGYTF; DNA: TGTGCCTGGACGTTGGCAGGGGCTGGCTACACCTTC; D: .; size: once; J: TRBJ1-2; V: TRBV30
CDR3: CASSLLPTLAKSSYEQYF; DNA: TGTGCCAGCAGTTTATTACCCACGCTAGCGAAGAGCTCCTACGAGCAGTACTTC; D: .; size: .; J: TRBJ2-7; V: TRBV28
CDR3: CASSIDSSGTGELFF; DNA: TGCGCCAGCAGCATCGACTCTAGCGGAACCGGGGAGCTGTTTTTT; D: TRBD2; size: .; J: TRBJ2-2; V: TRBV5-1